Included here is one TCR beta chain sequence, with context. This sample is drawn from a study of blood T cell repertoires in COVID-19. Across the whole study: Sites in the United States, Italy and Spain provided acute and convalescent COVID-19 samples.

In the authors' workflow: Estimated nucleated cell counts came from reference gene primer amplification. Produced via immunoSEQ multiplex PCR; TCRdb's table is partial and in-frame only. From that table come the V and J calls and clone size; the DNA was used to work out D and trimming. The sample has 200,000 to 250,000 clones; 65% to 85% are singletons. This CDR3 spans 17 amino acids. Trimming took off 0 bases at V and 1 base at J, with 15 bases between the two ends. In germline, CDR1 is ENHRY, CDR2 SYGVKD. The genes are TRBV10-3 and TRBJ1-2, with D possibly matching TRBD1 (6 bases). This sequence was found in a woman aged 55-69 years with acute or convalescent COVID-19. The specimen was peripheral blood. Here the CDR3 reads CAISESRVRTVNYGYTF. CDR3 DNA sequence: TGTGCCATCAGTGAGTCTCGGGTGAGGACAGTTAACTATGGCTACACCTTC.